The rows below give T cell receptor beta chains drawn from one sample of a study of blood T cell repertoires in COVID-19. The data were produced by immunoSEQ multiplex PCR, yet TCRdb's version contains in-frame clones alone and is incomplete. Among 250,000 to 300,000 clones listed, 88% were seen once. The sample was PBMCs or T cells enriched from blood (not recorded which). The receptors originated from a woman aged 55-70 years in a cohort exposed to, infected with or recovered from COVID-19 (not recorded which). The CDR3 runs from the conserved cysteine through the conserved F or W. The D gene is left open where the match is weak. Some rows have no size entry. The others give once, few or many, or a class for an expanded clone.

d_gene,j_gene,v_gene,abundance,CDR3nt,CDR3aa
NA,TRBJ1-4,TRBV19,NA,TGTGCCAGTAGTATAATCCAGGGCCGGAATGAAAAACTGTTTTTT,CASSIIQGRNEKLFF
TRBD2,TRBJ2-5,TRBV11-2,NA,TGTGCCAGCAGCTTAGGAGCTAGCGGGATCCAAGAGACCCAGTACTTC,CASSLGASGIQETQYF
NA,TRBJ2-2,TRBV15,NA,TGTGCCACCAGGCTCTGGGAGGACACCGGGGAGCTGTTTTTT,CATRLWEDTGELFF
TRBD1,TRBJ2-5,TRBV11-3,NA,TGTGCCAGCAGCCGACAGGGTCGACAAGAGACCCAGTACTTC,CASSRQGRQETQYF
TRBD1,TRBJ2-1,TRBV7-2,NA,TGTGCCAGCAGCCTCGGACAGGGGGAGGGTGAGCAGTTCTTC,CASSLGQGEGEQFF
NA,TRBJ2-7,TRBV28,NA,TGTGCCAGCAGAGTAACAGGGAACTACGAGCAGTACTTC,CASRVTGNYEQYF
TRBD2,TRBJ2-2,TRBV4-1,NA,TGCGCCAGCAGCACCGGGACTAGCGGGACTCGGGAGCTGTTTTTT,CASSTGTSGTRELFF
TRBD2,TRBJ2-5,TRBV3-1/TRBV3-2,NA,TGTGCCAGCAGCCCACTTAGCGGGAGTCAAGAGACCCAGTACTTC,CASSPLSGSQETQYF
NA,TRBJ2-2,TRBV7-2,NA,TGTGCCAGCAGCTCCCTGACAGGGAACACCGGGGAGCTGTTTTTT,CASSSLTGNTGELFF
TRBD1,TRBJ2-3,TRBV7-2,NA,TGTGCCAGCAGCTCGGCGACAGGGCCAGATACGCAGTATTTT,CASSSATGPDTQYF
NA,TRBJ2-3,TRBV5-1,NA,TGCGCCACCACTTTACCCGGGGTTGTTACAGATACGCAGTATTTT,CATTLPGVVTDTQYF
TRBD2,TRBJ2-4,TRBV28,NA,TGTGCCAGCAGTTTATGGACGGCGGGAGGGGTTGACATTCAGTACTTC,CASSLWTAGGVDIQYF
NA,TRBJ1-4,TRBV29-1,NA,TGCAGCGTTGAGCCGGTTTTGGACTCACCTCGGGATTTT,CSVEPVLDSPRDF
NA,TRBJ1-3,TRBV19,NA,TGTGCCAGTAGTATCGGGACTATGAACACCATATATTTT,CASSIGTMNTIYF
NA,TRBJ2-2,TRBV5-1,NA,TGCGCCAGCAGCTACGAGGGAGCTAACACCGGGGAGCTGTTTTTT,CASSYEGANTGELFF
NA,TRBJ2-7,TRBV19,NA,TGTGCCAGTAGTATAGTCGAGGGCCTTGTCTACGAGCAGTACTTC,CASSIVEGLVYEQYF
NA,TRBJ2-3,TRBV5-4,NA,TGTGCCAGCAGCCGTTTCACAGATACGCAGTATTTT,CASSRFTDTQYF
TRBD2,TRBJ2-7,TRBV4-1,NA,TGCGCCAGCAGCCCCGAGCCTAGCGGGAGGCCCAGCTCCTACGAGCAGTACTTC,CASSPEPSGRPSSYEQYF
TRBD1,TRBJ2-5,TRBV2,NA,TGTGCCAGCACCGAGGACAGGGGGCGTTTAGAGACCCAGTACTTC,CASTEDRGRLETQYF
TRBD1,TRBJ2-5,TRBV5-6,NA,TGTGCCAGCAGCCCCTACAGGGGGCAGGCGACCCAGTACTTC,CASSPYRGQATQYF
NA,TRBJ2-2,TRBV5-5,NA,TGTGCCAGCAGCCCGTCGGTCGGGGAGCTGTTTTTT,CASSPSVGELFF
TRBD2,TRBJ2-2,TRBV9,NA,TGTGCCAGCAGCGCCTCCCTAGCGGGAGGTGGCACCGGGGAGCTGTTTTTT,CASSASLAGGGTGELFF
NA,TRBJ1-1,TRBV28,once,TGTGCCAGCAGAAGACAGGCGTCTGAAGCTTTCTTT,CASRRQASEAFF
NA,TRBJ1-5,TRBV7-2,NA,TGTGCCAGCAGCTTAGCAGCAGGGGCTGAGAATCAGCCCCAGCATTTT,CASSLAAGAENQPQHF
NA,TRBJ1-5,TRBV28,NA,TGTGCCAGCAGTCTACAGGGCGATTATCAGCCCCAGCATTTT,CASSLQGDYQPQHF
NA,TRBJ1-2,TRBV19,few,TGTGCCAGTACGGGGGGCAGGGGTTCCTTCTATGGCTACACCTTC,CASTGGRGSFYGYTF
TRBD1,TRBJ2-3,TRBV10-3,NA,TGTGCCAGTGGACAGGGCACAGATACGCAGTATTTT,CASGQGTDTQYF
TRBD1,TRBJ1-3,TRBV5-1,NA,TGCGCCAGCAGCATCCGGACAGGGGAATCTGGAAACACCATATATTTT,CASSIRTGESGNTIYF
TRBD2,TRBJ2-2,TRBV5-4,few,TGTGCCAGCAGCTCCAGGACTAGCGGGGACGGGGAGCTGTTTTTT,CASSSRTSGDGELFF
TRBD1,TRBJ2-7,TRBV19,NA,TGTGCCAGTAGTATCGGGACAGCATCCTACGAGCAGTACTTC,CASSIGTASYEQYF
NA,TRBJ2-7,TRBV20-1,NA,TGCAGTGCTAGAGTCGTCTACGAGCAGTACTTC,CSARVVYEQYF
TRBD1,TRBJ2-2,TRBV9,once,TGTGCCAGCACAGGACAGGGGGAGACCGGGGAGCTGTTTTTT,CASTGQGETGELFF
NA,TRBJ2-7,TRBV5-1,NA,TGCGCCAGCGGCTCAGGAGCGGGCAGCTCCTACGAGCAGTACTTC,CASGSGAGSSYEQYF
NA,TRBJ1-1,TRBV5-4,NA,TGTGCCAGCAGCCAACAGGGAATTGACACTGAAGCTTTCTTT,CASSQQGIDTEAFF
NA,TRBJ2-7,TRBV3-1/TRBV3-2,few,TGTGCCAGCAGCCCTAAGCTTGACACTTCCTACGAGCAGTACTTC,CASSPKLDTSYEQYF
NA,TRBJ2-7,TRBV4-3,NA,TGCGCCAGCAGCCAAGACAGGGGTTCCTACGAGCAGTACTTC,CASSQDRGSYEQYF
NA,TRBJ1-3,TRBV19,once,TGTGCCAGTAGTATAGAATCAGGGGCTGGAAACACCATATATTTT,CASSIESGAGNTIYF
NA,TRBJ1-2,TRBV28,NA,TGTGCCAGCAAGGTAGGGGGACCCAACTATGGCTACACCTTC,CASKVGGPNYGYTF
TRBD1,TRBJ1-4,TRBV5-1,NA,TGCGCCAGCAGCTCTAGAACAGGGGGAACTAATGAAAAACTGTTTTTT,CASSSRTGGTNEKLFF
NA,TRBJ2-2,TRBV12-5,NA,TGTGCTAGTGGTCTCCATAGCTCGTACACCGGGGAGCTGTTTTTT,CASGLHSSYTGELFF
TRBD2,TRBJ2-1,TRBV11-2,NA,TGTGCCAGCTGGGGACTAGCCCCCACCTCCTACAATGAGCAGTTCTTC,CASWGLAPTSYNEQFF
NA,TRBJ1-1,TRBV29-1,NA,TGCAGCGGGGGAGGAGGGTCAGGAAACACTGAAGCTTTCTTT,CSGGGGSGNTEAFF
TRBD2,TRBJ2-3,TRBV5-4,NA,TGTGCCAGCAGCTTCGCGGCCGGGACTAGCGGAGGACGTAGCACAGATACGCAGTATTTT,CASSFAAGTSGGRSTDTQYF
TRBD2,TRBJ2-1,TRBV4-3,NA,TGCGCCAGCAGCCAAGAGGAAGCGGGAGGGCCGCTTGAGCAGTTCTTC,CASSQEEAGGPLEQFF
TRBD2,TRBJ2-7,TRBV19,NA,TGTGCCAGTAAAGCGGGAGAAGCCTACGAGCAGTACTTC,CASKAGEAYEQYF
NA,TRBJ1-6,TRBV2,NA,TGTGCCAGCAGTCCGAGACAGAATTCACCCCTCCACTTT,CASSPRQNSPLHF
NA,TRBJ2-3,TRBV28,few,TGTGCCAGCGTTGGGGGACCCGGACAGAGAACAGATACGCAGTATTTT,CASVGGPGQRTDTQYF
TRBD2,TRBJ2-5,TRBV24-1,once,TGTGCCACCAGTGTCGGGGGGGTTCAAGAGACCCAGTACTTC,CATSVGGVQETQYF
TRBD1,TRBJ2-1,TRBV4-2,NA,TGTGCCAGCAGCCAAGCGGACGACAGGGGGCTATACAATGAGCAGTTCTTC,CASSQADDRGLYNEQFF
NA,TRBJ2-3,TRBV27,NA,TGTGCCAGCAGTTTATGGGGGGAAACAGATACGCAGTATTTT,CASSLWGETDTQYF
NA,TRBJ1-4,TRBV30,few,TGTGCCTGGACATCAGGAATTAATGAAAAACTGTTTTTT,CAWTSGINEKLFF
TRBD2,TRBJ2-1,TRBV20-1,NA,TGCAGTGCTAGTCGACTAGCGGGGGACCCCTCCTACAATGAGCAGTTCTTC,CSASRLAGDPSYNEQFF
NA,TRBJ1-2,TRBV6-5,NA,TGTGCCAGCAGTTACTCGACGGGGGAGGGAACTATTGGCTACACCTTC,CASSYSTGEGTIGYTF